This T cell receptor (beta chain) was retrieved from a study of CD8+CD57+ T cells in acquired aplastic anemia. Overall study context: Sorted CD4+ plus CD8+ cells gave DNA averaging around 3.2 ug. Roughly 10.8 million reads were obtained on average for healthy donor CD4+ cells. Findings of the study overall: The CD8+ Simpson's diversity of patients and controls was not significantly different. The same twenty-nine CD8+ CDR3 sequences occurred in patients and in controls.

Note on this clonotype: Its antigen remains unknown.

CDR3 and TCR beta VDJ profiling relied on genomic DNA as the template. TCRdb fed the reads into MiXCR, producing one record per CDR3 protein. This table holds around 180,000 distinct CDR3 sequences, about 60% found once. Looked up from germline, CDR1 is SGDLS and CDR2 is YYNGEE. Trimming took off 4 bases at V and 9 bases at J, with 11 bases between the two ends. This CDR3 comprises 12 residues. The sequenced sample was sorted CD4+, CD8+, or CD8+CD57+ T cells (not recorded which) from PBMCs. The receptor comes from a human donor in good health. This chain connects TRBV9 to TRBJ2-4; D is ambiguous. CDR3 DNA sequence: TGTGCCAGCAGCCTTAACGGGCGCATTCAGTACTTC. Protein: CASSLNGRIQYF.